The 3 T cell receptor beta chains listed next were all sequenced from one sample in a study of T cells after somatic rescue of genetic block. The method was immunoSEQ multiplex PCR; TCRdb's version includes in-frame clones alone and lacks a portion of them. The sample yields fewer than 150,000 clones, 75% to 95% seen once. The sequenced sample consisted of peripheral blood mononuclear cells (PBMCs). These receptors were obtained from a woman aged 18 to 35.

In this sample, this clone turned up once. This CDR3 is CASSYLATGNTIYF. The DNA of the CDR3 is TGTGCCAGCAGTTACTTGGCGACTGGAAACACCATATATTTT. This sequence joins TRBV6-5 and TRBJ1-3; D remains unclear. The CDR3 runs 14 residues. CDR1 and CDR2 from the germline V gene are MNHEY and SVGAGI. Trimming stripped 1 base from V and 2 bases from J, with 6 bases between.

The chain uses TRBV6-5 and TRBJ1-1; D is unclear. Trimming removed 6 bases at V and 3 bases at J, with 11 bases between. This CDR3 has 13 amino acids. Germline assignment: CDR1 MNHEY and CDR2 SVGAGI. CDR3 DNA: TGTGCCAGCAGCCCCAGCGGGGACACTGAAGCTTTCTTT. The encoded protein is CASSPSGDTEAFF.

The J gene is TRBJ2-3, the V gene TRBV2; TRBD2 aligns across 15 bases. The V gene end was trimmed by 3 bases and the J gene end by 3 bases; junction bases not matched to a gene: 13. CDR3 size: 20 residues. From germline, CDR1 is SNHLY and CDR2 FYNNEI. CDR3 protein: CASSDRGLAGGRLLTDTQYF. The CDR3 nucleotides are TGTGCCAGCAGTGATAGGGGACTAGCGGGGGGACGACTCCTAACAGATACGCAGTATTTT.